A single sample gave rise to the 12 T cell receptor beta chains below, sequenced in a study of blood T cell repertoires in COVID-19. The data were produced by immunoSEQ multiplex PCR, yet TCRdb's version contains in-frame clones alone and is incomplete. The data contain some 73,000 clones, around 81% of them singletons. Material for sequencing was peripheral blood. The origin of the receptors is a human donor in a cohort sampled during active COVID-19.

The table lists this clone with a few counts. The chain joins TRBV28 to TRBJ2-1; D gene unclear. This CDR3 is built from 15 residues. Germline-derived CDR1 and CDR2 are MDHEN and SYDVKM. The V end lost 1 base, the J end lost 7 bases, and 14 bases lay between the germline ends. The CDR3 bases are TGTGCCAGCAGTTTATACCCCCCGGGTGAGAATGAGCAGTTCTTC. It codes for CASSLYPPGENEQFF.

The count of this clone is one. The chain links TRBV3-1 (or the pseudogene TRBV3-2) to TRBJ1-4; D may be TRBD1 (6 bases). V lost 5 bases, J lost 7 bases, and 11 bases lay in between. Per germline, CDR1 LGHDT and CDR2 YNNKEL (reference sequence). The CDR3 totals 13 residues. The CDR3 coding sequence is TGTGCCAGCAGCAGTGACAGGTTTGAAAAACTGTTTTTT. This sequence encodes CASSSDRFEKLFF.

The V gene is TRBV25-1, the J gene TRBJ1-1; possibly TRBD1 for D (6 bases). This CDR3 is 14 amino acids long. V lost 2 bases to trimming and J lost 0 bases, with 7 bases between them. Germline lookup yields CDR1 MGHDK and CDR2 SYGVNS. In DNA, the CDR3 is TGTGCCAGCAGTGAACCAGGGGTGAACACTGAAGCTTTCTTT. Its translation: CASSEPGVNTEAFF.

The chain carries TRBV28 and TRBJ1-2, with D unclear. Germline assignment: CDR1 MDHEN and CDR2 SYDVKM. Trimming removed 5 bases at V and 1 base at J, with 20 bases between. The CDR3 contains 17 residues. DNA for the CDR3: TGTGCCAGCAGTCCCCCCGGGTCGGCTTATTATAACTATGGCTACACCTTC. It encodes CASSPPGSAYYNYGYTF.

V is TRBV28 and J is TRBJ1-4; 8 bases match TRBD1. CDR3 length equals 15 residues. Trimming at V came to 2 bases and at J to 7 bases, leaving 6 bases not matched to a gene. Germline V CDR1 and CDR2: MDHEN, SYDVKM. CDR3 nucleotides: TGTGCCAGCAGTTTAGAGACCGGGACAGGTGAAAAACTGTTTTTT. Its translation is CASSLETGTGEKLFF.

This chain links TRBV3-1 (or the pseudogene TRBV3-2) with TRBJ2-2; maybe TRBD2 (6 bases). Germline V gives CDR1 LGHDT, CDR2 YNNKEL (reference sequence). Trimming pared 1 base from V and 6 bases from J, leaving 12 bases between. CDR3 length: 15 residues. CDR3 loop: CASSQVIRDSGELFF. CDR3 bases: TGTGCCAGCAGCCAAGTCATCAGGGACTCCGGGGAGCTGTTTTTT.

The chain uses TRBV2 and TRBJ2-7; 9 bases align to TRBD1. V dropped 8 bases and J dropped 1; count of bases not matched to a gene: 3. CDR1 is SNHLY and CDR2 is FYNNEI in the germline V gene. CDR3 length: 13 residues. The CDR3 coding sequence is TGTGCCAGCGGGGACAGGGTATCCTACGAGCAGTACTTC. Translation: CASGDRVSYEQYF.

This clone was counted between two and nine times. The genes are TRBV25-1 and TRBJ1-1, with 10 bases aligning to TRBD1. V shed 5 bases and J 4 bases; nucleotides not matched to a gene: 7. The CDR3 length is 15 residues. Germline lookup yields CDR1 MGHDK and CDR2 SYGVNS. The CDR3 reads CASSQTGGACTEAFF. The CDR3 nucleotides are TGTGCCAGCAGTCAGACAGGGGGCGCGTGCACTGAAGCTTTCTTT. Looking up the rest from reference TRBV25-1 and TRBJ1-1 gives the full variable domain: EADIYQTPRYLVIGTGKKITLECSQTMGHDKMYWYQQDPGMELHLIHYSYGVNSTEKGDLSSESTVSRIRTEHFPLTLESARPSHTSQYLCASSQTGGACTEAFFGQGTRLTVV.

The gene calls are TRBV19 and TRBJ2-1, with D possibly being TRBD1 (6 bases). The CDR3 is made up of 14 amino acids. The V gene lost 3 bases and the J gene lost 8 bases, with 14 bases spanning the gap. Germline CDR1 reads LNHDA; CDR2 reads SQIVND (reference sequence). Here the CDR3 DNA reads TGTGCCAGTAGTATGGCTAACAGGGTGGATGAGCAGTTCTTC. As protein: CASSMANRVDEQFF.

The chain has TRBV27 and TRBJ2-3, with D perhaps TRBD1 (6 bases). The CDR3 spans 13 residues. Trimming stripped 10 bases from V and 1 base from J, with 12 bases between. The germline V gene has CDR1 MNHEY and CDR2 SMNVEV (reference sequence). The DNA of the CDR3 is TGTGCCACCCGGAAGGGGGGCACAGATACGCAGTATTTT. Residues: CATRKGGTDTQYF.

The gene calls are TRBV19 and TRBJ1-2; 10 nucleotides align to TRBD1. V trimming: 8 bases; J trimming: 8 bases; junction bases outside the gene matches: 11. The CDR3 loop spans 14 amino acids. Germline values: CDR1 LNHDA, CDR2 SQIVND (reference sequence). In DNA, the CDR3 is TGTGCCAGTCCGACAGGGGGCCAGGCGGAGGGCTACACCTTC. Residues: CASPTGGQAEGYTF.

This chain joins TRBV6-1 and TRBJ2-2; 10 nucleotides match TRBD1. This CDR3 has 15 amino acids. The germline V gene encodes CDR1 MNHNS and CDR2 SASEGT. After removal of 3 bases from V and 5 bases from J, the junction contained 3 bases not matched to a gene. In DNA form, the CDR3 reads TGTGCCAGCAGTGAGGGACAGGGGATAACCGGGGAGCTGTTTTTT. As protein: CASSEGQGITGELFF.